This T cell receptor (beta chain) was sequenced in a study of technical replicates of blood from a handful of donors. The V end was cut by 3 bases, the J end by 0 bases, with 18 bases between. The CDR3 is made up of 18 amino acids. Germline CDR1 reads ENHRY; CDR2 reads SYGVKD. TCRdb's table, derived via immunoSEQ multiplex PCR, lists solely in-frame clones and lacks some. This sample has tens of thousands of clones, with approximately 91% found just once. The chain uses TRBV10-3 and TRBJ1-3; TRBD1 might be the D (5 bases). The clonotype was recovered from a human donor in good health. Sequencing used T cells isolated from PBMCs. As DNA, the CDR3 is TGTGCCATCAGTGACCCCAAAGCGGGGGTTGGCTCTGGAAACACCATATATTTT. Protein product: CAISDPKAGVGSGNTIYF.